The 30 T cell receptor beta chains listed next were all sequenced from one sample in a study of shared clonotypes between healthy human individuals. Assay used: immunoSEQ multiplex PCR; TCRdb lists only in-frame clones, some missing. The data show 2.3 million or so clones, approximately 93% seen once. Material for sequencing was naive CD4+ T cells from PBMCs. Subset: CD45RA+ positively selected. The receptors were gathered from a man between 18 and 35 years old in good health. Some clones in this sample may be carry-over from other donors' samples.

This rearrangement joins TRBV28 to TRBJ1-5; no reliable D call. Trimming took off 5 bases at V and 9 bases at J, with 11 bases between the two ends. This CDR3 has 12 amino acids. CDR1 and CDR2 from the germline V gene are MDHEN and SYDVKM. CDR3 residues: CASSHDGLPQHF. The DNA for the CDR3 is TGTGCCAGCAGTCACGACGGCCTGCCCCAGCATTTT.

The chain carries TRBV6-1 and TRBJ1-2; D perhaps matches TRBD1 (6 bases). CDR3 size: 14 residues. The germline CDR1 and CDR2 sequences are MNHNS and SASEGT. V lost 2 bases and J 7 bases, leaving 14 bases between the germline ends. For the CDR3, the DNA is TGTGCCAGCAGTGAAAGGGATAGGGGGGGTGGCTACACCTTC. This codes for CASSERDRGGGYTF.

This clone appeared a single time. Here the CDR3 reads CASSLGDRLFGYEQYF. The CDR3 nucleotides read TGTGCCAGCAGCTTAGGGGACAGGCTGTTCGGGTACGAGCAGTACTTC. J is TRBJ2-7 and V is TRBV11-3; 8 bases agree with TRBD1. V gave up 1 base and J gave up 4 bases; unmatched junction bases: 9. The CDR3 spans 16 residues. Germline CDR1 reads SGHNT; CDR2 reads YENEEA.

Of note for this clone: Other DNA variants within this sample encode the same CDR3. The chain uses TRBV27 and TRBJ1-5, with D uncertain. The CDR3 covers 14 residues. Germline V lookup: CDR1 MNHEY, CDR2 SMNVEV (reference sequence). V gave up 2 bases and J gave up 0 bases, with 5 bases separating them. The CDR3 spells CASSLSYSNQPQHF. CDR3 bases: TGTGCCAGCAGTTTAAGCTATAGCAATCAGCCCCAGCATTTT.

Points on this clone: This same CDR3 is encoded by further DNA sequences in the sample. The rearrangement links TRBV12-5 to TRBJ2-1; D might be TRBD1 (5 bases). Germline-derived CDR1 and CDR2 are LGHNT and FRNRAP. CDR3 length equals 13 residues. Trimming shortened V by 2 bases and J by 5 bases, and 7 bases separated the two germline ends. The CDR3 loop reads CASGLPQDNEQFF. Here the CDR3 DNA reads TGTGCTAGTGGTTTGCCACAGGACAATGAGCAGTTCTTC.

This sequence joins TRBV5-4 and TRBJ2-3; 11 bases fit TRBD2. After removal of 5 bases from V and 2 bases from J, the junction contained 7 bases not matched to a gene. Germline loops: CDR1 SGHNT, CDR2 YYREEE (reference sequence). The CDR3 has 16 amino acids. The CDR3 sequence: CASRSGLAVNTDTQYF. CDR3 nucleotides: TGTGCCAGCAGGTCGGGACTAGCGGTAAACACAGATACGCAGTATTTT.

This clone came up once. J is TRBJ2-3 and V is TRBV2; D remains ambiguous. CDR3 length: 15 residues. V was trimmed by 4 bases and J by 2 bases, leaving 13 bases between them. Germline CDR1 reads SNHLY; CDR2 reads FYNNEI. CDR3 sequence reads: CASSAALLITDTQYF. CDR3 coding DNA: TGTGCCAGCAGTGCAGCACTCCTAATCACAGATACGCAGTATTTT. The full variable domain, rest sourced from reference TRBV2 and TRBJ2-3, is EPEVTQTPSHQVTQMGQEVILRCVPISNHLYFYWYRQILGQKVEFLVSFYNNEISEKSEIFDDQFSVERPDGSNFTLKIRSTKLEDSAMYFCASSAALLITDTQYFGPGTRLTVL.

This rearrangement joins TRBV15 to TRBJ1-5; 10 bases align to TRBD1. This CDR3 spans 16 amino acids. The germline V gene encodes CDR1 LNHNV and CDR2 YYDKDF (reference sequence). V was clipped by 7 bases and J by 4 bases; unmatched bases: 10. CDR3 sequence: CATKDRGIPPNQPQHF. CDR3 nucleotide sequence: TGTGCCACCAAGGACAGGGGGATCCCTCCAAATCAGCCCCAGCATTTT.

With regard to this clone: The sample holds other DNA sequences that translate to the same CDR3. The rearrangement uses TRBV28 and TRBJ1-2; D is ambiguous. Per germline, CDR1 MDHEN and CDR2 SYDVKM. V was cut by 6 bases and J by 4 bases, with 3 bases left in between. The CDR3 totals 10 residues. Written as DNA, the CDR3 is TGTGCCAGCAGATCCTATGGCTACACCTTC. It yields the protein CASRSYGYTF.

The chain links TRBV11-2 to TRBJ2-1; 15 bases fit TRBD2. Germline CDR1 is SGHAT and CDR2 is FQNNGV. J gave up 7 bases and V 6 bases, and 7 bases lay outside the gene matches. The CDR3 totals 16 residues. The CDR3 region has the DNA TGTGCCAGCAGTCCTGGACTAGCGGGAGGGTTGAATGAGCAGTTCTTC. Amino acid sequence: CASSPGLAGGLNEQFF.

The gene calls are TRBV4-1 and TRBJ1-5; no definite D call. In germline, CDR1 is MGHRA, CDR2 YSYEKL. This CDR3 contains 14 residues. V was clipped by 0 bases and J by 13 bases, with 16 bases between them. Written as DNA, the CDR3 is TGCGCCAGCAGCCAAGATTCCCGAGCACCCACTCAGCATTTT. This encodes CASSQDSRAPTQHF.

In DNA, the CDR3 is TGTGCCAGCAGCTTGGCCAAGGGAGCCACAGATACGCAGTATTTT. Its translation: CASSLAKGATDTQYF. The chain is built from TRBV5-4 and TRBJ2-3; maybe TRBD2 (5 bases). V lost 0 bases to trimming and J lost 2 bases, with 10 bases between them. CDR1 and CDR2 from the germline V gene are SGHNT and YYREEE (reference sequence). The CDR3 has 15 amino acids.

The chain is built from TRBV2 and TRBJ1-5; TRBD1 aligns across 7 bases. CDR1 and CDR2 (germline): SNHLY, FYNNEI. With 5 bases clipped from V and 4 bases from J, the junction kept 11 bases outside the gene matches. The length of the CDR3 is 16 residues. Here the CDR3 reads CASSPQRDRANQPQHF. The CDR3 region has the DNA TGTGCCAGCAGTCCCCAACGGGACAGAGCTAATCAGCCCCAGCATTTT.

A note on this clone: This specimen includes other DNA sequences encoding the same CDR3. The chain joins TRBV28 to TRBJ1-1; D gene ambiguous. This CDR3 is built from 10 residues. The V end was cut by 8 bases, the J end by 4 bases, with 5 bases between. CDR1 is MDHEN and CDR2 is SYDVKM in the germline V gene. The CDR3 protein is CASRSTEAFF. DNA for the CDR3: TGTGCCAGCCGAAGCACTGAAGCTTTCTTT.

The rearrangement links TRBV6-5 to TRBJ1-1; the match to TRBD1 covers 9 bases. This CDR3 has 15 amino acids. With 0 bases clipped from V and 7 bases from J, the junction kept 6 bases outside the gene matches. Germline values: CDR1 MNHEY, CDR2 SVGAGI. CDR3 region: CASSYSGQGYLEAFF. For the CDR3, the DNA is TGTGCCAGCAGTTACTCCGGACAGGGGTACCTTGAAGCTTTCTTT.

This sequence joins TRBV15 and TRBJ2-1; no reliable D call. Between the trimmed V and J ends, which lost 0 bases and 9 bases, there was a span of 9 bases. The germline V gene encodes CDR1 LNHNV and CDR2 YYDKDF (reference sequence). This CDR3 contains 13 residues. The CDR3: CATSRDPISEQFF. CDR3 nucleotide sequence: TGTGCCACCAGCAGAGATCCGATTAGTGAGCAGTTCTTC.

The V gene is TRBV7-9, the J gene TRBJ1-2; no reliable D call. Trimming took off 3 bases at V and 0 bases at J, with 14 bases between the two ends. The CDR3 has 16 amino acids. Germline assignment: CDR1 SEHNR and CDR2 FQNEAQ (reference sequence). This chain's CDR3 is CASSFGRGASNYGYTF. DNA of the CDR3: TGTGCCAGCAGCTTCGGGAGAGGAGCTTCTAACTATGGCTACACCTTC.

The chain links TRBV29-1 to TRBJ2-1; 7 positions agree with TRBD2. The length of the CDR3 is 12 residues. The V and J ends lost 5 bases and 8 bases, in that order; junction bases with no gene match: 6. Germline CDR1 reads SQVTM; CDR2 reads ANQGSEA. The CDR3: CSVNRGSHEQFF. In DNA form, the CDR3 reads TGCAGCGTTAACCGCGGGAGTCATGAGCAGTTCTTC.

The chain combines TRBV10-3 with TRBJ2-7; tentatively, D is TRBD1 or TRBD2 (5 bases each). This CDR3 spans 16 amino acids. Germline-derived CDR1 and CDR2 are ENHRY and SYGVKD. V was shortened by 4 bases and J by 2 bases, with 18 bases between the two germline ends. CDR3 sequence (DNA): TGTGCCATCAGTGGTAAGGGGAGCGGAGCAACCTACGAGCAGTACTTC. Translation gives CAISGKGSGATYEQYF.

This chain connects TRBV28 to TRBJ2-3; D is unclear. V lost 2 bases and J 6 bases, leaving 6 bases between the germline ends. The germline V gene has CDR1 MDHEN and CDR2 SYDVKM. This CDR3 is 12 amino acids long. CDR3 sequence (DNA): TGTGCCAGCAGTTTAGGGGTGGATACGCAGTATTTT. This encodes CASSLGVDTQYF. Full variable domain (rest looked up from reference TRBV28 and TRBJ2-3): DVKVTQSSRYLVKRTGEKVFLECVQDMDHENMFWYRQDPGLGLRLIYFSYDVKMKEKGDIPEGYSVSREKKERFSLILESASTNQTSMYLCASSLGVDTQYFGPGTRLTVL.

DNA of the CDR3: TGTGCCTGGACAGGGTCTTCTGGAAACACCATATATTTT. It encodes CAWTGSSGNTIYF. This chain joins TRBV30 and TRBJ1-3, with D tentatively TRBD1 (5 bases). The CDR3 totals 13 residues. With 4 bases removed from V and 1 base from J, the gap between germline ends came to 8 bases. CDR1 and CDR2 from the germline V gene are GTSNPN and SVGIG (reference sequence).

The genes are TRBV4-3 and TRBJ2-1; the D is unclear. The CDR3 is made up of 14 amino acids. Trimming removed 0 bases from V and 5 bases from J, with 8 bases in between. Germline V gives CDR1 LGHNA, CDR2 YSLEER. CDR3 in amino acids: CASSQDISDNEQFF. The CDR3 DNA sequence: TGCGCCAGCAGCCAAGATATATCAGACAATGAGCAGTTCTTC.

This clone was picked up a small number of times. At the DNA level, this CDR3 is encoded by other sequences in the same sample as well. The gene calls are TRBV5-1 and TRBJ2-7; 9 bases match TRBD1. This CDR3 has 14 amino acids. Germline V gene data show CDR1 as SGHRS and CDR2 as YFSETQ. V lost 4 bases and J lost 4; bases outside the gene matches: 6. Here the CDR3 reads CASSPGQGGYEQYF. The CDR3 DNA reads as TGCGCCAGCAGCCCGGGACAGGGAGGGTACGAGCAGTACTTC.

The chain combines TRBV4-1 with TRBJ2-1, with 10 bases matching TRBD2. V shed 0 bases and J 3 bases; nucleotides not matched to a gene: 5. The CDR3 sequence is 17 residues long. Germline loops: CDR1 MGHRA, CDR2 YSYEKL. CDR3 in amino acids: CASSQDQGLAVYNEQFF. The CDR3 DNA reads as TGCGCCAGCAGCCAAGATCAAGGACTAGCGGTCTACAATGAGCAGTTCTTC.

This sequence joins TRBV6-1 and TRBJ1-2; 8 nucleotides align to TRBD1. There are 16 residues in the CDR3. Germline-derived CDR1 and CDR2 are MNHNS and SASEGT. Losses at the gene ends were 3 bases for V and 4 bases for J; bases not matched to a gene: 10. The CDR3 region is CASSDGRDRTFYGYTF. CDR3 coding DNA: TGTGCCAGCAGTGATGGCCGGGACAGGACCTTCTATGGCTACACCTTC.

The V and J genes are TRBV15 and TRBJ2-5; 11 nucleotides match TRBD1. The V gene end was trimmed by 0 bases and the J gene end by 8 bases; junction bases not matched to a gene: 5. Germline CDR1 is LNHNV and CDR2 is YYDKDF (reference sequence). This CDR3 region has 15 residues. CDR3 region: CATSRDRGQGGTQYF. The CDR3 nucleotides read TGTGCCACCAGCAGAGATAGGGGACAGGGGGGAACCCAGTACTTC. The full variable domain, rest sourced from reference TRBV15 and TRBJ2-5, is DAMVIQNPRYQVTQFGKPVTLSCSQTLNHNVMYWYQQKSSQAPKLLFHYYDKDFNNEADTPDNFQSRRPNTSFCFLDIRSPGLGDTAMYLCATSRDRGQGGTQYFGPGTRLLVL.

The chain recombines TRBV7-9 with TRBJ2-1; D call uncertain. The CDR3 consists of 13 residues. Trimming took off 7 bases at V and 9 bases at J, with 16 bases between the two ends. Germline assignment: CDR1 SEHNR and CDR2 FQNEAQ (reference sequence). CDR3 sequence (DNA): TGTGCCAGCAATTTTATAAGCCCTAGTGAGCAGTTCTTC. This codes for CASNFISPSEQFF.

This chain uses TRBV5-1 with TRBJ2-1; weak D call: TRBD2 (6 bases). This CDR3 spans 14 amino acids. V was trimmed by 2 bases and J by 6 bases, leaving 12 bases between them. Germline V lookup: CDR1 SGHRS, CDR2 YFSETQ. CDR3 amino acids: CASSFGDSANEQFF. The CDR3 DNA is TGCGCCAGCAGCTTCGGGGACTCCGCCAATGAGCAGTTCTTC.

The genes are TRBV28 and TRBJ1-5, with TRBD1 matching 7 bases. V trimming: 2 bases; J trimming: 5 bases; junction bases outside the gene matches: 6. The germline CDR1 and CDR2 sequences are MDHEN and SYDVKM. CDR3 length: 15 residues. This CDR3 reads CASSLPQGGHQPQHF. The DNA of the CDR3 is TGTGCCAGCAGTTTACCCCAGGGGGGTCATCAGCCCCAGCATTTT.

This clone appeared once. The chain employs TRBV5-6 and TRBJ2-2; possible D gene TRBD1, 7 bases. In germline, CDR1 is SGHDT, CDR2 YYEEEE. Deletions cut 0 bases from V and 2 bases from J, with 11 bases between. This CDR3 spans 16 amino acids. Here the CDR3 DNA reads TGTGCCAGCAGCTTGGTCAGGGGGGCAAACACCGGGGAGCTGTTTTTT. Translation gives CASSLVRGANTGELFF.